This record concerns one TCR beta chain sequence. Its antigen remains unknown. The sample is drawn from a study of beta chain features in type 1 diabetes. Sequencing targeted expressed TCRB transcripts, as all isolated RNA had been reverse transcribed. Roughly 3.5 million reads per sample on average were obtained from naive, central memory and regulatory T cell samples. Assay: immunoSEQ multiplex PCR; the TCRdb copy retains only in-frame clones and omits some. Of more than 350,000 clones in the sample, over 10% were seen once. Study outcomes and limitations: Researchers caution that PCR might favor shorter templates, equally among patients and controls.

The V gene lost 1 base and the J gene lost 2 bases, with 12 bases spanning the gap. There are 16 residues in the CDR3. Germline assignment: CDR1 MGHRA and CDR2 YSYEKL. This sequence joins TRBV4-1 and TRBJ2-4; tentative D call: TRBD2 (7 bases). This receptor was obtained from a woman between 18 and 30 years old in good health. The sample consisted of naive CD4+ T cells from blood. CDR3 in DNA: TGCGCCAGCAGCCAAGTTGGCGGGGGCTCCAAAAACATTCAGTACTTC. It encodes CASSQVGGGSKNIQYF.